These T cell receptor beta chains were read from a single sample in a study of CD8 T cells in ankylosing spondylitis. TCRdb re-derived calls from the 5' RACE reads in MiXCR, one entry per CDR3 protein. The data show more than 650,000 distinct CDR3 sequences, approximately 12% seen once. Sequencing was carried out using blood, either unsorted or a sorted T cell fraction (not recorded which). The receptors here all came from a male donor with ankylosing spondylitis. The CDR3 runs from the conserved cysteine through the conserved F or W. The order of the fields is V gene, D gene, J gene, CDR3 protein. The D gene is left open where the match is weak.

v_gene: TRBV11-2
d_gene: TRBD2
j_gene: TRBJ2-3
CDR3aa: CASSLVVRESNYSSTDTQYF

v_gene: TRBV2
d_gene: -
j_gene: TRBJ1-1
CDR3aa: CASSEDRTTEAFF

v_gene: TRBV24-1
d_gene: -
j_gene: TRBJ2-5
CDR3aa: CATSGSGVGQETQYF

v_gene: TRBV24-1
d_gene: -
j_gene: TRBJ2-2
CDR3aa: CATSDFRGGEELFF

v_gene: TRBV7-6
d_gene: -
j_gene: TRBJ1-4
CDR3aa: CASSFWTNEKLFF

v_gene: TRBV6-1
d_gene: TRBD1
j_gene: TRBJ1-6
CDR3aa: CASRPTGGGSPLHF

v_gene: TRBV7-9
d_gene: -
j_gene: TRBJ2-3
CDR3aa: CASSLDGAQYF

v_gene: TRBV6-1
d_gene: -
j_gene: TRBJ1-5
CDR3aa: CASSALGGPVSNQPQHF

v_gene: TRBV10-3
d_gene: -
j_gene: TRBJ2-1
CDR3aa: CAISAGEGGEQFF

v_gene: TRBV12-3/TRBV12-4
d_gene: -
j_gene: TRBJ1-2
CDR3aa: CASSLASGARGYTF

v_gene: TRBV7-8
d_gene: -
j_gene: TRBJ2-1
CDR3aa: CASSLRQSYNEQFF

v_gene: TRBV7-6
d_gene: -
j_gene: TRBJ2-7
CDR3aa: CASSLEVASYEQYF

v_gene: TRBV20-1
d_gene: TRBD1
j_gene: TRBJ2-5
CDR3aa: CSARPRDRGRETQYF

v_gene: TRBV6-2/TRBV6-3
d_gene: -
j_gene: TRBJ1-1
CDR3aa: CASRQVTEAFF

v_gene: TRBV20-1
d_gene: -
j_gene: TRBJ2-4
CDR3aa: CSAREGVGKNIQYF

v_gene: TRBV28
d_gene: TRBD1
j_gene: TRBJ1-1
CDR3aa: CASGTTGGSNTEAFF

v_gene: TRBV9
d_gene: TRBD2
j_gene: TRBJ2-2
CDR3aa: CASSVASGEYANTGELFF

v_gene: TRBV10-3
d_gene: -
j_gene: TRBJ1-5
CDR3aa: CANAPDSNQPQHF

v_gene: TRBV6-6
d_gene: -
j_gene: TRBJ1-1
CDR3aa: CASTARGNTEAFF

v_gene: TRBV20-1
d_gene: -
j_gene: TRBJ1-1
CDR3aa: CSARYQGNEAFF

v_gene: TRBV20-1
d_gene: -
j_gene: TRBJ2-3
CDR3aa: CSAPPVPDTQYF

v_gene: TRBV5-6
d_gene: TRBD1
j_gene: TRBJ1-1
CDR3aa: CASSSRARQGLNTEAFF

v_gene: TRBV29-1
d_gene: TRBD2
j_gene: TRBJ2-7
CDR3aa: CSVGASGRGHEQYF

v_gene: TRBV7-2
d_gene: TRBD2
j_gene: TRBJ2-1
CDR3aa: CASSPGLAKNEQFF

v_gene: TRBV20-1
d_gene: -
j_gene: TRBJ1-1
CDR3aa: CSPGQMNTEAFF